The rows below give T cell receptor beta chains drawn from one sample of a study of cytomegalovirus exposure and HLA in healthy donors. Repertoires were generated with immunoSEQ multiplex PCR, while TCRdb's copy carries only in-frame clones and drops some. The repertoire holds about 160,000 clones, with around 92% as singletons. What was sequenced was PBMCs. Source of these receptors: a woman younger than 30 in good health and CMV-seropositive. Both conserved end residues are part of each CDR3. The D gene is left open where the match is weak. The size entry is marked missing in some rows and otherwise reads once, few, many or a size class.

clone size	J gene	CDR3 length	V gene	D gene	CDR3 DNA	CDR3 protein
.	TRBJ2-3	16	TRBV7-3	TRBD2	TGTGCCAGCAGCTTAGGACTAGGGGCCACAAAAGATACGCAGTATTTT	CASSLGLGATKDTQYF
.	TRBJ2-2	17	TRBV9	TRBD1	TGTGCCAGCAGCAAAAGAAAACCGGGACAGGGGACCGGGGAGCTGTTTTTT	CASSKRKPGQGTGELFF
once	TRBJ2-5	12	TRBV5-1	.	TGCGCCAGCAGCTTGGCCAAAGAGACCCAGTACTTC	CASSLAKETQYF
few	TRBJ1-3	17	TRBV7-9	.	TGTGCCAGCAGCTTAGCTGGTGCAGGGTACTCTGGAAACACCATATATTTT	CASSLAGAGYSGNTIYF
.	TRBJ2-7	14	TRBV11-2	TRBD2	TGTGCCAGCAGCACCGGACTAGCGGCCTACGAGCAGTACTTC	CASSTGLAAYEQYF
.	TRBJ2-7	14	TRBV21-1	.	TGTGCCAGCGCGCGGGAGGGCCCCCCGGACGAGCAGTACTTC	CASAREGPPDEQYF
.	TRBJ2-2	13	TRBV6-5	.	TGTGCCAGCGGGCAGGAAAACACCGGGGAGCTGTTTTTT	CASGQENTGELFF
.	TRBJ2-7	13	TRBV5-4	TRBD1	TGTGCCAGCAGCTTGAGAGGGGGCAACGAGCAGTACTTC	CASSLRGGNEQYF
.	TRBJ1-1	14	TRBV11-2	TRBD1	TGTGCCAGCACTCGGGACAGGATGAACACTGAAGCTTTCTTT	CASTRDRMNTEAFF
.	TRBJ2-5	17	TRBV4-1	TRBD1	TGCGCCAGCAGCCCAGCGGGCGGGACAGGGGGGAAAGAGACCCAGTACTTC	CASSPAGGTGGKETQYF
.	TRBJ2-2	15	TRBV5-1	TRBD2	TGCGCCAGCAGCTTTGCGGGAGGTCCTACCGGGGAGCTGTTTTTT	CASSFAGGPTGELFF
.	TRBJ1-2	14	TRBV29-1	TRBD1	TGCAGCGTTGGGCACACAGGGGGAACATATGGCTACACCTTC	CSVGHTGGTYGYTF
.	TRBJ1-2	13	TRBV29-1	.	TGCAGCGTTGAAGAGGATAGGGGCCAGGGCTACACCTTC	CSVEEDRGQGYTF
once	TRBJ1-1	12	TRBV25-1	.	TGTGCCAGCAGTGATCCAGACACTGAAGCTTTCTTT	CASSDPDTEAFF
.	TRBJ2-1	17	TRBV27	TRBD1	TGTGCCAGCAGTTTGTGGACCCGACAGGGGGCCCACAATGAGCAGTTCTTC	CASSLWTRQGAHNEQFF
.	TRBJ2-5	15	TRBV5-4	TRBD2	TGTGCCAGCAGCTTGGCTAGCGGGGTCTCGGAGACCCAGTACTTC	CASSLASGVSETQYF
.	TRBJ1-1	13	TRBV7-8	.	TGTGCCAGCAGCTTTAGAGGGAACACTGAAGCTTTCTTT	CASSFRGNTEAFF
.	TRBJ2-4	12	TRBV6-1	.	TGTGCCAGCAGCCTCGACGGAGACATTCAGTACTTC	CASSLDGDIQYF
.	TRBJ2-7	14	TRBV15	.	TGTGCCACCAGCAGATACCAGGGGCCCTACGAGCAGTACTTC	CATSRYQGPYEQYF
once	TRBJ1-1	14	TRBV29-1	.	TGCAGCGTTGTAGGAAGCCACGGGTTCGGTGAAGCTTTCTTT	CSVVGSHGFGEAFF
.	TRBJ2-7	16	TRBV4-2	TRBD2	TGTGCCAGCAGCCAAAATAGCGGGACACTCGACTACGAGCAGTACTTC	CASSQNSGTLDYEQYF
once	TRBJ2-1	15	TRBV5-6	TRBD2	TGTGCCAGCAGCCGGGGACTAGGAACTTACAATGAGCAGTTCTTC	CASSRGLGTYNEQFF
.	TRBJ2-3	18	TRBV5-6	TRBD2	TGTGCCAGCAGCTGGGTTGACGGGAGGGGGGCTAGCACAGATACGCAGTATTTT	CASSWVDGRGASTDTQYF
.	TRBJ1-5	14	TRBV19	TRBD1	TGTGCCAGTAGTATTGACAGGGGGGGGCAGCCCCAGCATTTT	CASSIDRGGQPQHF
.	TRBJ1-5	15	TRBV28	.	TGTGCCAGCAGTCGACTCAGGGGAGGCAATCAGCCCCAGCATTTT	CASSRLRGGNQPQHF
medium-sized	TRBJ1-4	14	TRBV5-5	.	TGTGCCAGCGGAAAGGGGTTCGGAGTTGAAAAACTGTTTTTT	CASGKGFGVEKLFF
.	TRBJ2-3	15	TRBV5-6	TRBD2	TGTGCCAGCAGCTCAGGCGGGGGAGCGGCAGATACGCAGTATTTT	CASSSGGGAADTQYF
.	TRBJ2-3	13	TRBV11-2	.	TGTGCCAGCAGCCGGAGCGTCACAGATACGCAGTATTTT	CASSRSVTDTQYF
.	TRBJ1-5	15	TRBV5-1	TRBD1	TGCGCCAGCAGCTCGGGTGACAGGGCAAATCAGCCCCAGCATTTT	CASSSGDRANQPQHF
.	TRBJ1-2	14	TRBV11-2	TRBD1	TGTGCCAGCAGCTTAGGACAGGGGGGCTATGGCTACACCTTC	CASSLGQGGYGYTF
.	TRBJ2-7	15	TRBV11-3	TRBD1	TGTGCCAGCAGTCTACAGGGGGGTAGCTCCTACGAGCAGTACTTC	CASSLQGGSSYEQYF
.	TRBJ2-7	15	TRBV2	.	TGTGCCAGCAGGGTTAGTCGGGGGAGCTCCTACGAGCAGTACTTC	CASRVSRGSSYEQYF
.	TRBJ1-5	13	TRBV28	.	TGTGCCAGCAGTCCGAGGGAGAATCAGCCCCAGCATTTT	CASSPRENQPQHF
.	TRBJ2-7	14	TRBV6-5	TRBD2	TGTGCCAGCAGTAGGTCGCGGGAGGCATACGAGCAGTACTTC	CASSRSREAYEQYF
.	TRBJ2-7	17	TRBV7-3	.	TGTGCCAGCAGCTTAAATTGCAGGGGCCCAAGAGTTTACGAGCAGTACTTC	CASSLNCRGPRVYEQYF
.	TRBJ1-5	18	TRBV4-1	.	TGCGCCAGCAGCCAAGAGGGGGCCCCCAAGAGGGGCAATCAGCCCCAGCATTTT	CASSQEGAPKRGNQPQHF
.	TRBJ1-4	16	TRBV7-6	TRBD1	TGTGCCAGCAGCTTACGTGCCCGGGACAGGGTTGAAAAACTGTTTTTT	CASSLRARDRVEKLFF
.	TRBJ2-3	15	TRBV6-5	.	TGTGCCAGCAGTTACGGGTCCAGCGGCACAGATACGCAGTATTTT	CASSYGSSGTDTQYF
.	TRBJ2-2	16	TRBV7-2	.	TGTGCCAGCAGCTTTCTAGCCTATACGAACACCGGGGAGCTGTTTTTT	CASSFLAYTNTGELFF
.	TRBJ2-7	15	TRBV5-6	TRBD2	TGTGCCAGCAGCTTGGTGGCTAGCGGGAGTTACGAGCAGTACTTC	CASSLVASGSYEQYF
.	TRBJ2-2	17	TRBV14	TRBD1	TGTGCCAGCAGCCAAGCATTCGGACAGGGGAACACCGGGGAGCTGTTTTTT	CASSQAFGQGNTGELFF
.	TRBJ2-5	18	TRBV4-2	TRBD2	TGTGCCAGCAGCCCACGGACTAGCGGGAGTTTGTACCAAGAGACCCAGTACTTC	CASSPRTSGSLYQETQYF
.	TRBJ2-1	13	TRBV11-2	.	TGTGCCAGCAGCTTAGGAGCCGCCAATGAGCAGTTCTTC	CASSLGAANEQFF
.	TRBJ1-2	14	TRBV7-2	TRBD1	TGTGCCAGCAGACAGACAGGGGGCGCTTATGGCTACACCTTC	CASRQTGGAYGYTF
.	TRBJ1-5	14	TRBV18	TRBD1	TGTGCCAGCTTCTCCGGGACAGGGAATCAGCCCCAGCATTTT	CASFSGTGNQPQHF
.	TRBJ2-1	15	TRBV5-1	TRBD1	TGCGCCAGCAGCTGGATGGGGACAGGTTACAATGAGCAGTTCTTC	CASSWMGTGYNEQFF
.	TRBJ1-1	15	TRBV30	TRBD1	TGTGCCTGGAGGCTACCGGGACAGGGTTACACTGAAGCTTTCTTT	CAWRLPGQGYTEAFF
.	TRBJ2-7	16	TRBV5-6	TRBD1	TGTGCCAGCAGCTTGATCGGACAGGTTTCCTCCTACGAGCAGTACTTC	CASSLIGQVSSYEQYF
.	TRBJ2-3	16	TRBV10-3	TRBD2	TGTGCCATCAGTGCTGGACTAGCGAGGAGCACAGATACGCAGTATTTT	CAISAGLARSTDTQYF
.	TRBJ2-7	11	TRBV20-1	.	TGCAGTGCTAGGGCTCCGAACGAGCAGTACTTC	CSARAPNEQYF
.	TRBJ2-2	16	TRBV13	TRBD2	TGTGCCAGCAGAGGAAGGCTAGCGGGAGACACCGGGGAGCTGTTTTTT	CASRGRLAGDTGELFF
.	TRBJ2-7	16	TRBV11-3	TRBD1	TGTGCCAGCAGCTTACTCCTGACAGGGACATCCTACGAGCAGTACTTC	CASSLLLTGTSYEQYF
.	TRBJ1-1	14	TRBV18	TRBD1	TGTGCCAGCTCAGCACAGGGGGAAAGGGGTGAAGCTTTCTTT	CASSAQGERGEAFF
.	TRBJ2-3	16	TRBV9	.	TGTGCCAGCAGCCGCATGACTGCCGCCGGCACAGATACGCAGTATTTT	CASSRMTAAGTDTQYF